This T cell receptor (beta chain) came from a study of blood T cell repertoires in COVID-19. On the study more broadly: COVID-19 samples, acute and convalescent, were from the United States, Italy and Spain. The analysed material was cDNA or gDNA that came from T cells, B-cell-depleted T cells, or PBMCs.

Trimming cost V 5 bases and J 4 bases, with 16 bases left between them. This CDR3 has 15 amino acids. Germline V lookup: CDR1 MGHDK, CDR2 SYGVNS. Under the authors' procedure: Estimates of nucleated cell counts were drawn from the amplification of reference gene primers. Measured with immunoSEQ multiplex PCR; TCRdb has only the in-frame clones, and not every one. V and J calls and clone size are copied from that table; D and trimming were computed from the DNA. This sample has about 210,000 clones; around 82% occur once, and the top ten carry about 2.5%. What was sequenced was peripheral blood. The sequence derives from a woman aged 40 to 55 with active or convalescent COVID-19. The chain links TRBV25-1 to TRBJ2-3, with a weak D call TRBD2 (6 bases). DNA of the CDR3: TGTGCCAGCAGTCGTACAGGCGGCGGGGCAGATACGCAGTATTTT. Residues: CASSRTGGGADTQYF.